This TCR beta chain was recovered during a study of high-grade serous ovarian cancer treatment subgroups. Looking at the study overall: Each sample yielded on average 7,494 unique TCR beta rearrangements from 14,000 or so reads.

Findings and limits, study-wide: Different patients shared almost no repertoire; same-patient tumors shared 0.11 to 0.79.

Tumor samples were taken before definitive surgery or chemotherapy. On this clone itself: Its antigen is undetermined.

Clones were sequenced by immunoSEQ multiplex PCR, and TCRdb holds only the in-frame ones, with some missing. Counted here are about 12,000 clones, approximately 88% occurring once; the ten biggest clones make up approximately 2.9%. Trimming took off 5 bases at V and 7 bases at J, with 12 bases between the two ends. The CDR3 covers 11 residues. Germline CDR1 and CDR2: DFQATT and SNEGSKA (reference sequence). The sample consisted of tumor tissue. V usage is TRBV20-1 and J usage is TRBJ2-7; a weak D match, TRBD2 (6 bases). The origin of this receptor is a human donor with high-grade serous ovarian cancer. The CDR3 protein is CSAGRPLEQYV. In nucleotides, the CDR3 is TGCAGTGCTGGGAGGCCGTTGGAGCAGTACGTC.